Shown below are 7 T cell receptor beta chains from a single sample sequenced in a study of blood T cell repertoires in COVID-19. Only in-frame clones appear in the TCRdb table, and some are missing; sequencing was by immunoSEQ multiplex PCR. The sample has about 200,000 clones; 88% are singletons. Sequences were obtained from peripheral blood. The receptor set was obtained from a man aged 35-49 years with active or convalescent COVID-19.

The chain is built from TRBV11-2 and TRBJ1-4; D remains unclear. This CDR3 has 16 residues. V lost 3 bases, J lost 5 bases, and 16 bases lay in between. The germline V gene encodes CDR1 SGHAT and CDR2 FQNNGV. The CDR3 spells CASSLAPPGANEKLFF. The CDR3 bases are TGTGCCAGCAGCTTGGCTCCACCAGGTGCCAATGAAAAACTGTTTTTT.

CDR3 nucleotide sequence: TGTGCCAGCAGTGAAAATAGGGGAGGCGACGGCTACACCTTC. This sequence encodes CASSENRGGDGYTF. The V call is TRBV6-1, the J call TRBJ1-2; TRBD1 is a possible D gene (5 bases). The CDR3 has 14 amino acids. V shed 2 bases and J shed 8 bases, with 15 bases lying between them. Germline CDR1 and CDR2: MNHNS and SASEGT.

This chain connects TRBV7-8 to TRBJ1-4; D is unclear. Germline CDR1 SGHVS, CDR2 FQNEAQ. CDR3 length equals 14 residues. Trimming removed 6 bases from V and 3 bases from J, with 11 bases in between. CDR3 bases: TGTGCCAGCAGAGCGCAGCGGGCTAATGAAAAACTGTTTTTT. Protein sequence: CASRAQRANEKLFF.

The chain uses TRBV9 and TRBJ2-7, with D possibly being TRBD2 (5 bases). The germline V and J ends were trimmed by 4 bases and 3 bases, with 14 bases remaining between them. CDR1 and CDR2 (germline): SGDLS, YYNGEE. The CDR3 spans 14 residues. The DNA of the CDR3 is TGTGCCAGCAGCCCCGAGGGCAGAGTCTACGAGCAGTACTTC. Translating it yields CASSPEGRVYEQYF.

This chain joins TRBV13 and TRBJ2-5; no firm D call. The CDR3 runs to 13 residues. Germline CDR1 and CDR2: PRHDT and FYEKMQ (reference sequence). V was cut by 6 bases and J by 2 bases, with 10 bases left in between. The CDR3 here is CASSSPAQETQYF. The CDR3 region has the DNA TGTGCCAGCAGTTCCCCCGCGCAAGAGACCCAGTACTTC.

The chain couples TRBV9 to TRBJ2-7; TRBD2 agrees at 7 bases. V shed 1 base, J shed 2 bases, and the junction held 12 bases outside the gene matches. The CDR3 length is 17 residues. CDR1 SGDLS and CDR2 YYNGEE come from the germline V gene. CDR3 coding DNA: TGTGCCAGCAGCGTAACTGGGGGGGGGACTCCCCCCTACGAGCAGTACTTC. The encoded protein is CASSVTGGGTPPYEQYF.

This rearrangement joins TRBV5-4 to TRBJ2-1; TRBD2 is a possible D gene (5 bases). The CDR3 covers 14 residues. Between the trimmed V and J ends, which lost 4 bases and 8 bases, there was a span of 16 bases. CDR1 and CDR2 from the germline V gene are SGHNT and YYREEE (reference sequence). CDR3 sequence reads: CASSREGVLYEQFF. CDR3 sequence (DNA): TGTGCCAGCAGCCGCGAGGGCGTTTTATATGAGCAGTTCTTC.